This T cell receptor beta chain came from a study of patients and donors after allogeneic stem cell transplantation. V was pared by 4 bases and J by 3 bases, with 12 bases between. The CDR3 runs to 14 residues. A single record per CDR3 protein comes from TCRdb applying MiXCR to the RT-PCR reads. Of about 88,000 distinct CDR3 sequences in the sample, roughly 43% were seen once. This chain uses TRBV12-3 or TRBV12-4 with TRBJ1-1; D is possibly TRBD1 (5 bases). This receptor was taken from a human donor who was either an allogeneic HSCT recipient or a stem cell or donor lymphocyte infusion donor (not recorded which). It is not recorded whose cells these are; they may come from a transplant donor. Sequenced: blood, either unsorted or a sorted T cell fraction (not recorded which). The CDR3 coding sequence is TGTGCCAGCAGTTATCTCATGGGGGACACTGAAGCTTTCTTT. It yields the protein CASSYLMGDTEAFF.